These 10 T cell receptor beta chains were all obtained from the same sample, sequenced in a study of CD8+ T cells in alopecia areata. Isolated RNA was reverse transcribed into cDNA used as the sequencing template. The method was immunoSEQ multiplex PCR; TCRdb's version includes in-frame clones alone and lacks a portion of them. The sample holds some 150,000 clones, about 51% seen once. Sequences were derived from CD8+ T cells sorted from blood, sampled at week 0. All receptors derive from a human donor with alopecia areata.

This clone was counted a few times. The gene calls are TRBV29-1 and TRBJ1-2; the D gene is possibly TRBD1 (6 bases). Trimming took 8 bases from V and 1 from J, leaving 14 bases between them. CDR1 and CDR2 from the germline V gene are SQVTM and ANQGSEA. This CDR3 is 13 amino acids long. The CDR3 spells CSPPDSHNYGYTF. For the CDR3, the DNA is TGCAGCCCTCCGGACAGCCATAACTATGGCTACACCTTC.

The chain recombines TRBV29-1 with TRBJ1-2; unclear D gene. V was cut by 3 bases and J by 2 bases, with 25 bases left in between. Germline CDR1 and CDR2: SQVTM and ANQGSEA. The CDR3 totals 18 residues. In DNA, the CDR3 is TGCAGCGTTGAGGGGTATGAAGGCCGGGAAGGTTCCAACTATGGCTACACCTTC. This translates into CSVEGYEGREGSNYGYTF.

Here the CDR3 reads CASSLSSDSNQPQHF. DNA of the CDR3: TGCGCCAGCAGCTTGTCGTCAGATAGCAATCAGCCCCAGCATTTT. This chain connects TRBV5-1 to TRBJ1-5; D not resolved. This CDR3 has 15 amino acids. Trimming cost V 1 base and J 0 bases, with 8 bases left between them. The V gene's germline CDR1 is SGHRS and CDR2 YFSETQ.

V gene TRBV30 combines with J gene TRBJ2-7; TRBD1 matches at 8 bases. V dropped 5 bases and J dropped 0; count of bases not matched to a gene: 6. Germline V gene lookup returns CDR1 GTSNPN and CDR2 SVGIG (reference sequence). The CDR3 is 14 amino acids. The CDR3 DNA is TGTGCCTGGGGACCGGGACAGGCCTCCTACGAGCAGTACTTC. It is translated as CAWGPGQASYEQYF. Supplemented by reference TRBV30 and TRBJ2-7, the full variable domain reads SQTIHQWPATLVQPVGSPLSLECTVEGTSNPNLYWYRQAAGRGLQLLFYSVGIGQISSEVPQNLSASRPQDRQFILSSKKLLLSDSGFYLCAWGPGQASYEQYFGPGTRLTVT.

This clone was detected only a few times. The chain uses TRBV11-3 and TRBJ1-2; perhaps TRBD1 as D (6 bases). The V gene lost 5 bases and the J gene lost 5 bases, with 18 bases spanning the gap. The germline gives CDR1 SGHNT, CDR2 YENEEA. The CDR3 runs to 15 residues. The CDR3 nucleotides are TGTGCCAGCAGCCACCGGGACGGGACAAGTTATGGCTACACCTTC. This gives the protein CASSHRDGTSYGYTF.

This clone was observed at least ten times. The chain joins TRBV2 to TRBJ1-5; 8 bases agree with TRBD1. The CDR3 length is 14 residues. The ends lost 6 bases at V and 6 bases at J; junction bases unmatched: 7. Germline CDR1 and CDR2: SNHLY and FYNNEI. CDR3 residues: CASSDGQGPQPQHF. As DNA, the CDR3 is TGTGCCAGCAGCGACGGACAGGGACCTCAGCCCCAGCATTTT.

This clone was recorded only once. The sample carries other DNA sequences with the same CDR3. In nucleotides, the CDR3 is TGCGCCAGCAGCCAAGATCGGGGAGGCTATGGCTACACCTTC. It is translated as CASSQDRGGYGYTF. V gene TRBV4-3 combines with J gene TRBJ1-2; D not resolved. The CDR3 extends over 14 amino acids. The germline V and J ends were trimmed by 0 bases and 4 bases, with 9 bases remaining between them. Germline V gene lookup returns CDR1 LGHNA and CDR2 YSLEER.

This clone occurred a few times. The chain links TRBV29-1 to TRBJ2-5; no clear D gene. The CDR3 contains 15 residues. Trimming left V 5 bases short and J 5 bases short, with 21 bases between. Germline V lookup: CDR1 SQVTM, CDR2 ANQGSEA. The CDR3 here is CSVPQEGSFGETQYF. The CDR3 DNA sequence: TGCAGCGTTCCCCAGGAAGGCTCCTTCGGCGAGACCCAGTACTTC. The full variable domain, rest sourced from reference TRBV29-1 and TRBJ2-5, is SAVISQKPSRDICQRGTSLTIQCQVDSQVTMMFWYRQQPGQSLTLIATANQGSEATYESGFVIDKFPISRPNLTFSTLTVSNMSPEDSSIYLCSVPQEGSFGETQYFGPGTRLLVL.

This chain connects TRBV29-1 to TRBJ2-3; 7 positions agree with TRBD1. The CDR3 covers 17 residues. V shed 0 bases and J 5 bases; nucleotides not matched to a gene: 14. Per germline, CDR1 SQVTM and CDR2 ANQGSEA. The CDR3 DNA reads as TGCAGCGTTGAAGATATACAGGGGTCGACCGCCGGAGATACGCAGTATTTT. The encoded protein is CSVEDIQGSTAGDTQYF.

This clone was counted at least ten times. This chain joins TRBV7-9 and TRBJ1-1; D gene uncertain. The CDR3 runs to 11 residues. CDR1 and CDR2 (germline): SEHNR, FQNEAQ (reference sequence). V lost 2 bases and J 6 bases, leaving 4 bases between the germline ends. For the CDR3, the DNA is TGTGCCAGCAGCTTATACCCTGAAGCTTTCTTT. It translates to CASSLYPEAFF.